The TCR beta chain described here comes from a study of cytomegalovirus exposure and HLA in healthy donors. At the level of the study: Genotyping of 300 to 450 donors showed that 80% to 85% belonged to the Caucasian-associated ancestry cluster.

This clone came up a few times. Its antigen is unknown. At one of its ends the junction is not consistent with the germline gene, which may arise from a read error. Overall study results and limits: The study had only CMV serostatus as immune exposure information. The authors excluded some V segments, including TRBV6-2 and TRBV6-3, as indistinguishable. Later work found that TCR association rates differed between HLA loci; DRB1 had the most and HLA-C the fewest.

Germline V gene data show CDR1 as SEHNR and CDR2 as FQNEAQ (reference sequence). The CDR3 sequence is 15 residues long. In the PCR, 60 Vbeta and 13 Jbeta primers were used. Generated by immunoSEQ multiplex PCR, the TCRdb table keeps only in-frame clones and is missing some. The profile covers fewer than 200,000 clones, with less than 85% appearing a single time and around 1.5% taken by the ten largest. The source material was PBMCs. The chain links TRBV7-9 to TRBJ2-1; no clear D. The TCR was taken from a male donor in good health and CMV-seronegative. Here the CDR3 reads CSSSLVVGFYNEQFF. The CDR3 DNA is TGTTCCAGCAGCTTAGTGGTCGGTTTCTACAATGAGCAGTTCTTC.